One and the same sample provided the 21 T cell receptor beta chains below, sequenced in a study of identifying expanded T cells in peripheral blood. This table comes from immunoSEQ multiplex PCR, and its TCRdb copy is limited to in-frame clones, with some not included. The table has around 60,000 clones, over 80% seen once. What was sequenced was blood. These receptors originate from a person between 18 and 69 years old in good health.

This clone showed up just once. The V and J genes are TRBV29-1 and TRBJ2-7; 11 nucleotides agree with TRBD2. The CDR3 loop spans 16 amino acids. The V and J ends lost 1 base and 1 base, in that order; junction bases with no gene match: 6. Germline V lookup: CDR1 SQVTM, CDR2 ANQGSEA. The CDR3, as DNA: TGCAGCGTTGAAGGGACTAGCGGGTCCCATTCCTACGAGCAGTACTTC. It is translated as CSVEGTSGSHSYEQYF.

The rearrangement uses TRBV9 and TRBJ2-7; the match to TRBD2 covers 11 bases. V shed 3 bases and J 4 bases; nucleotides not matched to a gene: 9. The CDR3 contains 16 residues. CDR1 is SGDLS, CDR2 YYNGEE, per germline. CDR3 residues: CASSASGTSGPYEQYF. The CDR3 DNA reads as TGTGCCAGCAGCGCCTCCGGGACTAGCGGACCTTACGAGCAGTACTTC.

The CDR3 loop is CASSLQAGALNTEAFF. The CDR3 DNA reads as TGCGCCAGCAGCTTGCAAGCCGGGGCCCTTAACACTGAAGCTTTCTTT. V and J are TRBV5-1 and TRBJ1-1; D perhaps matches TRBD1 (5 bases). The CDR3 contains 16 residues. Germline V gene lookup returns CDR1 SGHRS and CDR2 YFSETQ. V was shortened by 1 base and J by 2 bases, with 15 bases between the two germline ends.

The chain couples TRBV18 to TRBJ1-2; the D gene is possibly TRBD1 (5 bases). This CDR3 region has 15 residues. V was pared by 6 bases and J by 4 bases, with 18 bases between. CDR1 is KGHSH, CDR2 LQKENI, per germline. This chain's CDR3 is CASSWREGPPYGYTF. The CDR3 DNA reads as TGTGCCAGCTCGTGGCGAGAGGGACCACCCTATGGCTACACCTTC.

There are a few counts of this clone. The chain has TRBV7-2 and TRBJ2-5, with 8 positions matching TRBD2. Germline V gene sequence: CDR1 SGHTA, CDR2 FQGNSA. V lost 7 bases, J lost 4 bases, and 8 bases stayed unmatched. The length of the CDR3 is 14 residues. CDR3 protein: CASTEAGAGETQYF. In DNA, the CDR3 is TGTGCCAGCACCGAAGCGGGAGCAGGAGAGACCCAGTACTTC. Full variable domain (rest looked up from reference TRBV7-2 and TRBJ2-5): GAGVSQSPSNKVTEKGKDVELRCDPISGHTALYWYRQSLGQGLEFLIYFQGNSAPDKSGLPSDRFSAERTGGSVSTLTIQRTQQEDSAVYLCASTEAGAGETQYFGPGTRLLVL.

The chain is built from TRBV5-1 and TRBJ1-2, with 8 bases lining up with TRBD1. Trimming cost V 7 bases and J 6 bases; bases outside gene matches: 11. CDR3 length: 14 amino acids. Germline CDR1 and CDR2: SGHRS and YFSETQ. The CDR3, as DNA: TGCGCCAGCGGCATCGCCCCGACAGGGGATGGCTACACCTTC. Protein product: CASGIAPTGDGYTF.

The rearrangement links TRBV6-5 to TRBJ1-6, with D possibly matching TRBD1 (6 bases). From germline, CDR1 is MNHEY and CDR2 SVGAGI. CDR3 size: 15 residues. The V gene lost 5 bases and the J gene lost 7 bases, with 15 bases spanning the gap. The CDR3 is CASSPLTGGNSPLHF. CDR3 bases: TGTGCCAGCAGTCCCTTGACAGGTGGGAATTCACCCCTCCACTTT.

This rearrangement joins TRBV9 to TRBJ2-3; 8 bases are shared with TRBD2. Germline CDR1 SGDLS, CDR2 YYNGEE. V dropped 0 bases and J dropped 0; count of bases not matched to a gene: 3. This CDR3 spans 16 amino acids. The CDR3 sequence is CASSVALAVSTDTQYF. For the CDR3, the DNA is TGTGCCAGCAGCGTAGCACTAGCGGTTAGCACAGATACGCAGTATTTT.

This chain uses TRBV29-1 with TRBJ1-3, with D unresolved. This CDR3 is 11 amino acids long. The germline CDR1 and CDR2 sequences are SQVTM and ANQGSEA. V shed 7 bases and J shed 7 bases, with 11 bases lying between them. CDR3 sequence: CSGGRVNTIYF. The CDR3 DNA reads TGCAGCGGAGGACGGGTGAACACCATATATTTT. Full variable domain (outside the CDR3, taken from reference TRBV29-1 and TRBJ1-3): SAVISQKPSRDICQRGTSLTIQCQVDSQVTMMFWYRQQPGQSLTLIATANQGSEATYESGFVIDKFPISRPNLTFSTLTVSNMSPEDSSIYLCSGGRVNTIYFGEGSWLTVV.

The chain joins TRBV19 to TRBJ1-6; D is uncertain. CDR3 length: 17 residues. Trimming removed 0 bases at V and 5 bases at J, with 14 bases between. Germline lookup yields CDR1 LNHDA and CDR2 SQIVND (reference sequence). CDR3 protein: CASSIDRSARDNSPLHF. The CDR3 DNA sequence: TGTGCCAGTAGTATAGACCGATCGGCTCGAGATAATTCACCCCTCCACTTT.

The CDR3, as DNA: TGTGCCAGCAGCGTGGCGGGTATCCGGCCAGATACGCAGTATTTT. It codes for CASSVAGIRPDTQYF. V and J are TRBV9 and TRBJ2-3, with a weak D call TRBD2 (5 bases). Looked up from germline, CDR1 is SGDLS and CDR2 is YYNGEE. The CDR3 length is 15 residues. V lost 2 bases to trimming and J lost 4 bases, with 14 bases between them.

This clone was seen just once. This chain links TRBV9 with TRBJ2-5; D possibly matches TRBD1 or TRBD2 (5 bases each). Trimming removed 3 bases at V and 4 bases at J, with 19 bases between. The germline gives CDR1 SGDLS, CDR2 YYNGEE. The CDR3 has 16 residues. CDR3 protein: CASSALSGTLGETQYF. The DNA for the CDR3 is TGTGCCAGCAGCGCCTTAAGTGGGACCCTAGGAGAGACCCAGTACTTC.

This chain connects TRBV29-1 to TRBJ1-2; 9 bases line up with TRBD1. CDR3 length equals 12 residues. In germline, CDR1 is SQVTM, CDR2 ANQGSEA. J was trimmed by 4 bases and V by 7 bases; bases with no gene match: 4. CDR3 sequence (DNA): TGCAGCGGGGGGGGACAGGGCTATGGCTACACCTTC. Protein sequence: CSGGGQGYGYTF.

The chain joins TRBV5-1 to TRBJ2-3; TRBD2 agrees at 8 bases. V gave up 4 bases and J gave up 4 bases; unmatched junction bases: 2. Per germline, CDR1 SGHRS and CDR2 YFSETQ. This CDR3 spans 13 amino acids. The CDR3: CASSILAADTQYF. In nucleotides, the CDR3 is TGCGCCAGCAGCATACTAGCGGCAGATACGCAGTATTTT.

This clone was counted a single time. This chain connects TRBV19 to TRBJ1-4; D call uncertain. Germline V CDR1 and CDR2: LNHDA, SQIVND (reference sequence). There are 14 residues in the CDR3. V dropped 4 bases and J dropped 7 bases, with 13 bases sitting between them. The CDR3 is CASSRSEVGEKLFF. The CDR3 DNA follows: TGTGCCAGTAGTAGATCTGAAGTTGGTGAAAAACTGTTTTTT.

Written as DNA, the CDR3 is TGTGCCAGCAGTCAGGGACGGGAGGGCTACACCTTC. This sequence encodes CASSQGREGYTF. This chain links TRBV6-6 with TRBJ1-2, with D possibly TRBD1 on 5 matching bases. The germline CDR1 and CDR2 sequences are MNHNY and SVGAGI (reference sequence). Trimming left V 5 bases short and J 8 bases short, with 12 bases between. The CDR3 extends over 12 amino acids.

The table lists this clone with a count of one. This chain links TRBV5-6 with TRBJ2-7, with 10 bases matching TRBD1. CDR3 length: 14 amino acids. Germline lookup yields CDR1 SGHDT and CDR2 YYEEEE. V lost 4 bases, J lost 6 bases, and 7 bases stayed unmatched. For the CDR3, the DNA is TGTGCCAGCAGCCACGACAGGGGGCTTGTCGAGCAGTACGTC. Translating it yields CASSHDRGLVEQYV.

The chain combines TRBV7-9 with TRBJ2-5; D is perhaps TRBD2 (6 bases). The CDR3 runs 14 residues. Germline V gene sequence: CDR1 SEHNR, CDR2 FQNEAQ (reference sequence). The V end lost 1 base, the J end lost 5 bases, and 11 bases lay between the germline ends. CDR3 in DNA: TGTGCCAGCAGCTTAGGTGGCGCGGGGGAGACCCAGTACTTC. It encodes CASSLGGAGETQYF.

V gene TRBV6-4 combines with J gene TRBJ1-6, with D possibly TRBD1 on 6 matching bases. The CDR3 length is 16 residues. CDR1 and CDR2 (germline): MRHNA, SNTAGT. The V gene lost 6 bases and the J gene lost 0 bases, with 12 bases spanning the gap. CDR3 bases: TGTGCCAGCAGGGACAGCCATTACTCCTATAATTCACCCCTCCACTTT. Its translation: CASRDSHYSYNSPLHF.

This chain links TRBV2 with TRBJ2-4; a weak D match, TRBD1 (5 bases). Germline CDR1 is SNHLY and CDR2 is FYNNEI. Trimming shortened V by 8 bases and J by 0 bases, and 14 bases separated the two germline ends. The CDR3 has 15 residues. For the CDR3, the DNA is TGTGCCAGCGTACAGCAGGGCGGAGCCAAAAACATTCAGTACTTC. It codes for CASVQQGGAKNIQYF.

In this sample, this clone turned up once. This chain connects TRBV4-3 to TRBJ1-4; 7 nucleotides align to TRBD1. The CDR3 is 15 residues long. Germline loops: CDR1 LGHNA, CDR2 YSLEER. The ends lost 4 bases at V and 7 bases at J; junction bases unmatched: 9. In DNA form, the CDR3 reads TGCGCCAGCAGCCTGGGGACAGTCCGGAGTGAAAAACTGTTTTTT. This encodes CASSLGTVRSEKLFF.